The T cell receptor (beta chain) described here comes from a study of OX40 agonist ivuxolimab in advanced cancers. Looked up from germline, CDR1 is KGHSH and CDR2 is LQKENI. The CDR3 loop spans 14 amino acids. Between the trimmed V and J ends, which lost 5 bases and 3 bases, there was a span of 13 bases. Profiling relied on immunoSEQ multiplex PCR, and the TCRdb table lists in-frame clones only, not all of them. The sample yields 70,000 to 80,000 clones, about 91% seen once. The chain is built from TRBV18 and TRBJ1-1; D uncertain. The source was CD4+ or CD8+ T cells sorted from blood, collected in a trial of the OX40 agonist ivuxolimab. The receptor's source is an adult with an advanced solid tumor such as melanoma, head and neck, liver or kidney cancer. The DNA for the CDR3 is TGTGCCAGCTCAAGTTCCACCGGGGACACTGAAGCTTTCTTT. Its protein product is CASSSSTGDTEAFF. The full variable domain, in which reference TRBV18 and TRBJ1-1 provide the parts outside the CDR3, is NAGVMQNPRHLVRRRGQEARLRCSPMKGHSHVYWYRQLPEEGLKFMVYLQKENIIDESGMPKERFSAEFPKEGPSILRIQQVVRGDSAAYFCASSSSTGDTEAFFGQGTRLTVV.